These T cell receptor beta chains were read from a single sample in a study of T-cell memory formation after mild COVID-19. From the 5' RACE reads, TCRdb called clonotypes with MiXCR, one entry per CDR3 protein. The sample records about 190,000 distinct CDR3 sequences, around 27% being singletons. The sample consisted of PBMCs or a T cell subset sorted from them (not recorded which). These receptors all stem from an adult woman who had mild COVID-19 (a few samples of this study predate the infection). Cell type and time point are not known. Both conserved end residues are part of each CDR3. D genes are given only for firm matches. Clone size, where shown, is once, few, many, or a class for clones that have expanded.

V gene	CDR3 length	clone size	D gene	J gene	CDR3 DNA	CDR3 protein
TRBV18	15	-	TRBD1	TRBJ2-3	TGTGCCAGCTCACCGCGGACAGGGGGCGCAGATACGCAGTATTTT	CASSPRTGGADTQYF
TRBV10-3	13	few	-	TRBJ1-1	TGTGCCATCAGTGAGACAGTGAACACTGAAGCTTTCTTT	CAISETVNTEAFF
TRBV20-1	15	-	-	TRBJ2-7	TGCAGTGCTACCCCTGGGACTTTTATGGGCTACGAGCAGTACTTC	CSATPGTFMGYEQYF
TRBV5-1	14	-	-	TRBJ1-1	TGCGCCAGCAGCCAGAACACTGTGAACACTGAAGCTTTCTTT	CASSQNTVNTEAFF
TRBV7-2	15	once	-	TRBJ2-4	TGTGCCAGCAGCCCTCGGACCCTAGCCAAAAACATTCAGTACTTC	CASSPRTLAKNIQYF
TRBV5-5	15	few	TRBD1	TRBJ1-5	TGTGCCAGCAGCTGGGGACAGGGTGGCAATCAGCCCCAGCATTTT	CASSWGQGGNQPQHF
TRBV4-1	17	few	TRBD2	TRBJ2-3	TGCGCCAGCAGCCAAGACTGGGAGGGGCAGGGAGGTGATACGCAGTATTTT	CASSQDWEGQGGDTQYF
TRBV19	14	many	-	TRBJ2-7	TGTGCCAGTAGTCCGAACTCATGGTCCTACGAGCAGTACTTC	CASSPNSWSYEQYF
TRBV29-1	14	-	-	TRBJ2-1	TGCAGCGTTGACGGGGTCACCTTCTACAATGAGCAGTTCTTC	CSVDGVTFYNEQFF
TRBV12-3/TRBV12-4	16	-	-	TRBJ2-3	TGTGCCAGCAGTCCTCCACGGGGGTTTCTCACAGATACGCAGTATTTT	CASSPPRGFLTDTQYF
TRBV4-2	16	few	TRBD2	TRBJ2-7	TGTGCCAGCAGCCAAGTAGGAACTAGCGGCTCCTACGAGCAGTACTTC	CASSQVGTSGSYEQYF
TRBV7-9	15	few	-	TRBJ2-1	TGTGCCAGCAGCCACAGCAGCAGCTCCTACAATGAGCAGTTCTTC	CASSHSSSSYNEQFF
TRBV10-3	13	once	-	TRBJ2-5	TGTGCCATCAGTGGTGACAACCAAGAGACCCAGTACTTC	CAISGDNQETQYF
TRBV9	14	few	-	TRBJ1-2	TGTGCCAGCAGCGCCGTGTTAGATTACTATGGCTACACCTTC	CASSAVLDYYGYTF
TRBV29-1	17	-	-	TRBJ2-6	TGCAGCGTTTCGAAACCGGGGGCAAACTCTGGGGCCAACGTCCTGACTTTC	CSVSKPGANSGANVLTF
TRBV7-9	11	-	-	TRBJ2-3	TGTGCCAGCAGTATCACAGATACGCAGTATTTT	CASSITDTQYF
TRBV5-5	15	-	TRBD2	TRBJ2-3	TGTGCCAGCAGTCGGACTAGCGGGGGATCAGATACGCAGTATTTT	CASSRTSGGSDTQYF
TRBV19	14	-	-	TRBJ1-5	TGTGCCAGTAGTATTGAGCTGGGCAATCAGCCCCAGCATTTT	CASSIELGNQPQHF
TRBV11-2	19	few	TRBD2	TRBJ2-2	TGTGCCAGCAGCTTAGCGCCTACTAGCGGGGGCCGGGTCACCGGGGAGCTGTTTTTT	CASSLAPTSGGRVTGELFF
TRBV6-5	14	-	-	TRBJ2-5	TGTGCCAGCATGCCTCTTACCAGTTGGGAGACCCAGTACTTC	CASMPLTSWETQYF
TRBV6-5	14	-	TRBD2	TRBJ2-3	TGTGCCAGCAGGGCGGGGGGGCAAACAGATACGCAGTATTTT	CASRAGGQTDTQYF
TRBV15	15	-	TRBD2	TRBJ2-7	TGTGCCACCAGCAGACGTAGCGGGAGGGGGGACGAGCAGTACTTC	CATSRRSGRGDEQYF
TRBV5-1	14	few	-	TRBJ2-5	TGCGCCAGCAGCTTGGAGAGTGCCAGGGAGACCCAGTACTTC	CASSLESARETQYF
TRBV29-1	13	few	TRBD1	TRBJ2-7	TGCAGCGGATTGCAGGGGGACTCCTACGAGCAGTACTTC	CSGLQGDSYEQYF
TRBV24-1	14	many	-	TRBJ2-1	TGTGCCACCAGCGGCCCGGGTCGATGGGATGAGCAGTTCTTC	CATSGPGRWDEQFF
TRBV12-3/TRBV12-4	14	many	-	TRBJ1-3	TGTGCCAGCAGCTTCCCGACAGCTCCGAGCACCATATATTTT	CASSFPTAPSTIYF
TRBV15	14	few	-	TRBJ2-7	TGTGCCACCAGCCCAACAGGAGTTACCTACGAGCAGTACTTC	CATSPTGVTYEQYF
TRBV30	10	-	-	TRBJ2-1	TGTGCCTGCGGGCGCTATGAGCAGTTCTTC	CACGRYEQFF
TRBV6-5	14	-	-	TRBJ2-2	TGTGCCAGCACCCGGGACACCCTCACCGGGGAGCTGTTTTTT	CASTRDTLTGELFF
TRBV7-8	17	few	TRBD2	TRBJ2-5	TGTGCCAGCAGCTTATATTCCGGGACTAGCGGGGTGGAGACCCAGTACTTC	CASSLYSGTSGVETQYF
TRBV20-1	13	-	TRBD1	TRBJ1-2	TGCAGTGCTCGGGACAGATCTAACTATGGCTACACCTTC	CSARDRSNYGYTF
TRBV24-1	15	few	-	TRBJ2-2	TGTGCCACCAGTGATAGGAGGTTGAACACCGGGGAGCTGTTTTTT	CATSDRRLNTGELFF
TRBV7-6	14	-	-	TRBJ2-7	TGTGCCAGCAGCGATCCCGCCAGCACTTACGAGCAGTACTTC	CASSDPASTYEQYF
TRBV14	14	-	-	TRBJ2-5	TGTGCCAGCAGCCAAAAAGGAGGCCGGGAGACCCAGTACTTC	CASSQKGGRETQYF
TRBV7-3	16	-	TRBD2	TRBJ2-3	TGTGCCAGCAGCTTCGGACTAGCGACTAGCACGGATACGCAGTATTTT	CASSFGLATSTDTQYF
TRBV7-2	14	-	-	TRBJ2-3	TGTGCCAGCAGCCCCAGAGAGAGCACAGATACGCAGTATTTT	CASSPRESTDTQYF
TRBV5-1	17	few	-	TRBJ2-1	TGCGCCAGCAGCTTGGATTTCGGGACATCCATCTCCAATGAGCAGTTCTTC	CASSLDFGTSISNEQFF
TRBV20-1	14	-	TRBD1	TRBJ1-5	TGCAGTGCTAGGGACAGGGGGATAGGTCAGCCCCAGCATTTT	CSARDRGIGQPQHF
TRBV12-3/TRBV12-4	15	few	-	TRBJ2-6	TGTGCCAGCGGTGCGGGTTGGACTGGGGCCAACGTCCTGACTTTC	CASGAGWTGANVLTF
TRBV2	15	once	TRBD1	TRBJ1-3	TGTGCCAGCAGTGCTAACAGGGGGCCTGGAAACACCATATATTTT	CASSANRGPGNTIYF
TRBV7-2	14	few	TRBD1	TRBJ2-2	TGTGCCAGCAGCCCTCGACAGGGTAGGGGGGAGCTGTTTTTT	CASSPRQGRGELFF
TRBV6-4	14	few	TRBD1	TRBJ1-1	TGTGCCAGCAGTCCGGGGACAGGGGGCACTGAAGCTTTCTTT	CASSPGTGGTEAFF
TRBV11-3	11	few	-	TRBJ2-3	TGTGCCAGCAGCAACATAGATACGCAGTATTTT	CASSNIDTQYF
TRBV5-1	14	few	-	TRBJ2-3	TGCGCCAGCAGAAGGCTAGTGAGCACAGATACGCAGTATTTT	CASRRLVSTDTQYF
TRBV30	12	-	-	TRBJ2-3	TGTGCCTGGAGCCACAGTGCAGATACGCAGTATTTT	CAWSHSADTQYF
TRBV5-5	15	few	-	TRBJ2-1	TGTGCCAGCAGCTTCGAGGGGGAGACCTACAATGAGCAGTTCTTC	CASSFEGETYNEQFF
TRBV2	19	few	TRBD2	TRBJ2-5	TGTGCCAGCAGTGTCTCCAGACTAGCGGGAGACGTTCACCAAGAGACCCAGTACTTC	CASSVSRLAGDVHQETQYF
TRBV5-1	13	-	-	TRBJ1-3	TGCGCCAGCAGCGGGGAAAAAGGAAACACCATATATTTT	CASSGEKGNTIYF
TRBV7-6	12	many	-	TRBJ2-4	TGTGCCAGCAGCGAGGGTAGGGACATTCAGTACTTC	CASSEGRDIQYF
TRBV19	16	-	TRBD1	TRBJ1-1	TGTGCCAGTAGTACCCGCACCGGACAGGGAAAAACTGAAGCTTTCTTT	CASSTRTGQGKTEAFF
TRBV24-1	16	few	TRBD2	TRBJ2-1	TGTGCCACCAGTGATCAAGCGGGAGGGTCCTACAATGAGCAGTTCTTC	CATSDQAGGSYNEQFF
TRBV4-2	17	-	TRBD2	TRBJ2-2	TGTGCCAGCAGCCAGACCTCGGGAGGACCGAACACCGGGGAGCTGTTTTTT	CASSQTSGGPNTGELFF
TRBV9	14	-	-	TRBJ2-1	TGTGCCAGCAGCGTAGATCTGGGAACCAATGAGCAGTTCTTC	CASSVDLGTNEQFF
TRBV27	14	-	-	TRBJ1-1	TGTGCCAGCAGTTCCCGGCGGAAGAACACTGAAGCTTTCTTT	CASSSRRKNTEAFF
TRBV7-3	17	-	TRBD2	TRBJ2-1	TGTGCCAGCAGCTTAGTGGCCAGCGGGGGGGAACACAATGAGCAGTTCTTC	CASSLVASGGEHNEQFF